The text below deals with one TCR beta chain. What it recognizes is unknown. These data are taken from a study of T cell responses to AZD1222 COVID-19 vaccine. Findings and caveats of the study: Spike-specific TCR repertoires showed rising breadth and depth after two AZD1222 doses. Baseline seropositives among AZD1222 recipients totaled only 5 to 7. Regions 160-218 and 743-854 dominated among vaccine-associated CD4 TCRs spanning spike.

TCRdb's table, derived via immunoSEQ multiplex PCR, lists solely in-frame clones and lacks some. The data hold some 98,000 clones, with roughly 80% observed a single time. The receptor comes from an adult who received the AZD1222 COVID-19 vaccine. Sample: peripheral blood, taken 28 days after the second AZD1222 dose.

In nucleotides, the CDR3 is TGTGCCAGCAGTGAAGCGGCTAGGAGTCGCAACGAGCAGTACTTC. Translation gives CASSEAARSRNEQYF. V and J are TRBV2 and TRBJ2-7; D not resolved. CDR3 length equals 15 residues. CDR1 and CDR2 from the germline V gene are SNHLY and FYNNEI. V lost 0 bases and J lost 5, with 14 bases in between.